This T cell receptor beta chain was captured by sequencing in a study of cytotoxic CD8 clonotypes in ibrutinib-treated CLL. Study-level background: Averaging across samples gave approximately 270,000 productive templates and around 100,000 productive rearrangements. Points from the study as a whole: Contraction or stability on treatment characterized the public clonotypes, which were uncommon. Baseline levels of clonality went above those of age-matched healthy donors and moved with circulating CD8+ T-cell counts.

J lost 4 bases, V lost 9 bases, and 2 bases had no gene match. The CDR3 totals 13 residues. Germline-derived CDR1 and CDR2 are MNHEY and SMNVEV (reference sequence). With respect to this clone: Its antigen is still unknown.

This table comes from immunoSEQ multiplex PCR, and its TCRdb copy is limited to in-frame clones, with some not included. The table shows about 45,000 clones, with approximately 70% occurring only once. V is TRBV27 and J is TRBJ2-6, with 8 nucleotides matching TRBD1. The sequencing used PBMCs, collected after 24 months of ibrutinib treatment. The source is a human donor with chronic lymphocytic leukemia. The chain's CDR3 is CARTGVGANVLTF. The CDR3 DNA reads as TGTGCCAGGACAGGGGTAGGGGCCAACGTCCTGACTTTC.